These 32 T cell receptor beta chains share one sample of origin, sequenced in a study of T-cell memory formation after mild COVID-19. TCRdb redid the calling of the 5' RACE reads with MiXCR, one entry per CDR3 protein. The top ten clones hold 7.5% to 9.5% of a sample with 450,000 to 650,000 distinct CDR3 sequences, roughly a fifth of them seen once. Sample: PBMCs or a T cell subset sorted from them (not recorded which). The receptor set was obtained from an adult woman who had mild COVID-19 (a few samples of this study predate the infection). Cell type and time point are not known.

A few counts support this clonotype. The chain employs TRBV19 and TRBJ1-2, with 10 bases lining up with TRBD1. The CDR3 has 16 residues. Germline lookup yields CDR1 LNHDA and CDR2 SQIVND (reference sequence). Trimming at V came to 4 bases and at J to 7 bases, leaving 12 bases not matched to a gene. The CDR3 region is CASSTPGGGQGSGYTF. CDR3 sequence (DNA): TGTGCCAGTAGTACCCCCGGGGGGGGACAGGGGTCTGGCTACACCTTC.

CDR3 in DNA: TGTGCCAGCAGCCAGGACAGGGTTTGGTACGACATTCAGTACTTC. Translated, it gives CASSQDRVWYDIQYF. This chain connects TRBV7-9 to TRBJ2-4, with 8 positions matching TRBD1. With 5 bases clipped from V and 8 bases from J, the junction kept 11 bases outside the gene matches. The CDR3 runs 15 residues. Germline assignment: CDR1 SEHNR and CDR2 FQNEAQ (reference sequence). Looking up the rest from reference TRBV7-9 and TRBJ2-4 gives the full variable domain: DTGVSQNPRHKITKRGQNVTFRCDPISEHNRLYWYRQTLGQGPEFLTYFQNEAQLEKSRLLSDRFSAERPKGSFSTLEIQRTEQGDSAMYLCASSQDRVWYDIQYFGAGTRLSVL.

The chain combines TRBV5-6 with TRBJ2-1; D uncertain. Trimming stripped 5 bases from V and 2 bases from J, with 5 bases between. Germline lookup yields CDR1 SGHDT and CDR2 YYEEEE. The CDR3 contains 12 residues. This CDR3 is CASSRAYNEQFF. As DNA, the CDR3 is TGTGCCAGCAGTAGGGCCTACAATGAGCAGTTCTTC.

V and J are TRBV7-8 and TRBJ2-1; D perhaps matches TRBD2 (5 bases). The V gene's germline CDR1 is SGHVS and CDR2 FQNEAQ. The CDR3 consists of 16 residues. Deletions cut 1 base from V and 7 bases from J, with 17 bases between. CDR3 sequence reads: CASSLVFGLKSNEQFF. The CDR3 coding sequence is TGTGCCAGCAGCTTAGTTTTCGGACTGAAATCAAATGAGCAGTTCTTC.

This clonotype has only a few counts. This chain links TRBV27 with TRBJ1-5; D possibly corresponds to TRBD1 (6 bases). Deletions cut 5 bases from V and 4 bases from J, with 12 bases between. Germline loops: CDR1 MNHEY, CDR2 SMNVEV (reference sequence). The CDR3 extends over 14 amino acids. CDR3 nucleotide sequence: TGTGCCAGCAGTCCCTACAGGGTGAATCAGCCCCAGCATTTT. Amino acid sequence: CASSPYRVNQPQHF.

This clonotype was detected only a few times. The V call is TRBV10-3, the J call TRBJ1-1; D is undetermined. Germline V lookup: CDR1 ENHRY, CDR2 SYGVKD. V lost 2 bases, J lost 1 base, and 14 bases lay in between. There are 16 residues in the CDR3. The CDR3, as DNA: TGTGCCATCAGTGAGGTTAAAGCAGCGGCGAACACTGAAGCTTTCTTT. Residues: CAISEVKAAANTEAFF.

This clonotype was counted a few times. The chain uses TRBV5-1 and TRBJ2-2; tentative D call: TRBD2 (6 bases). This CDR3 has 14 amino acids. V lost 3 bases and J 0 bases, leaving 6 bases between the germline ends. Germline lookup yields CDR1 SGHRS and CDR2 YFSETQ. The CDR3: CASSSSANTGELFF. Written as DNA, the CDR3 is TGCGCCAGCAGCTCTAGCGCGAACACCGGGGAGCTGTTTTTT.

This clonotype has more than one count but fewer than ten. The chain recombines TRBV20-1 with TRBJ2-7; 7 bases map to TRBD1. Germline V gene lookup returns CDR1 DFQATT and CDR2 SNEGSKA (reference sequence). The CDR3 runs 12 residues. Unmatched junction bases numbered 4, after V lost 4 bases and J lost 4 bases. The CDR3 DNA is TGCAGTGCTACCCAGACAGGGTACGAGCAGTACTTC. Its protein is CSATQTGYEQYF.

The chain is built from TRBV6-1 and TRBJ1-2; TRBD1 is a possible D gene (6 bases). The CDR3 has 14 residues. CDR1 is MNHNS and CDR2 is SASEGT in the germline V gene. V lost 6 bases to trimming and J lost 3 bases, with 14 bases between them. DNA of the CDR3: TGTGCCAGCAGACGGGTCCGGACAGACTATGGCTACACCTTC. Protein: CASRRVRTDYGYTF.

The J gene is TRBJ1-1, the V gene TRBV7-9; 8 positions match TRBD1. Germline V lookup: CDR1 SEHNR, CDR2 FQNEAQ (reference sequence). Trimming removed 5 bases from V and 0 bases from J; junction bases left unmatched: 2. CDR3 length: 14 residues. The CDR3 bases are TGTGCCAGCAGCGCGGGACAGGTGAACACTGAAGCTTTCTTT. Translation: CASSAGQVNTEAFF. Filled out from reference TRBV7-9 and TRBJ1-1, the complete variable domain reads DTGVSQNPRHKITKRGQNVTFRCDPISEHNRLYWYRQTLGQGPEFLTYFQNEAQLEKSRLLSDRFSAERPKGSFSTLEIQRTEQGDSAMYLCASSAGQVNTEAFFGQGTRLTVV.

This clonotype was observed a handful of times. The gene calls are TRBV4-2 and TRBJ2-1; the match to TRBD2 covers 8 bases. The CDR3 is made up of 15 amino acids. Germline lookup yields CDR1 LGHNA and CDR2 YNFKEQ. With 2 bases clipped from V and 4 bases from J, the junction kept 4 bases outside the gene matches. CDR3 sequence: CASSQTGGVYNEQFF. The CDR3, as DNA: TGTGCCAGCAGCCAAACCGGGGGGGTATACAATGAGCAGTTCTTC.

The gene calls are TRBV12-3 or TRBV12-4 and TRBJ1-4; a possible D gene is TRBD1 (5 bases). The CDR3 sequence is 14 residues long. V was cut by 5 bases and J by 3 bases, with 10 bases left in between. The CDR3 bases are TGTGCCAGCAGTATGAGGGGAGCTAATGAAAAACTGTTTTTT. Its translation is CASSMRGANEKLFF.

At least ten counts were recorded for this clonotype. J is TRBJ2-3 and V is TRBV7-2; perhaps TRBD2 as D (6 bases). With 8 bases removed from V and 6 bases from J, the gap between germline ends came to 15 bases. The CDR3 consists of 13 residues. Per the germline V gene, CDR1 is SGHTA and CDR2 is FQGNSA. The CDR3 loop is CASGQLRGDTQYF. The CDR3, as DNA: TGTGCCAGCGGTCAACTCCGGGGGGATACGCAGTATTTT.

This clonotype was detected ten times or more. This chain connects TRBV20-1 to TRBJ2-5; 11 positions agree with TRBD2. The CDR3 contains 15 residues. Germline CDR1 DFQATT, CDR2 SNEGSKA (reference sequence). V dropped 5 bases and J dropped 5; count of bases not matched to a gene: 10. The CDR3 bases are TGCAGTGCTCCTTACCTAGCGGGAGGACCGGAGACCCAGTACTTC. Amino acids: CSAPYLAGGPETQYF.

This clonotype was found a few times. This chain links TRBV5-1 with TRBJ1-1; D ambiguous. The CDR3 has 11 residues. Germline V gene sequence: CDR1 SGHRS, CDR2 YFSETQ. The V and J ends lost 7 bases and 7 bases respectively, with 11 bases between them. CDR3 bases: TGCGCCAGCCCTCCTTACAGTGAAGCTTTCTTT. Protein: CASPPYSEAFF.

The chain recombines TRBV28 with TRBJ2-7; 12 positions match TRBD2. The CDR3 contains 16 residues. With V trimmed by 3 bases and J by 6 bases, 9 bases remained unmatched. Germline assignment: CDR1 MDHEN and CDR2 SYDVKM. The CDR3 region is CASSFGGLAGFGEQYF. CDR3 DNA sequence: TGTGCCAGCAGTTTTGGGGGACTAGCGGGTTTCGGCGAGCAGTACTTC.

This clonotype occurred a few times. V gene TRBV29-1 combines with J gene TRBJ1-1; TRBD1 matches at 8 bases. Germline V CDR1 and CDR2: SQVTM, ANQGSEA. The CDR3 totals 15 residues. V lost 3 bases, J lost 0 bases, and 6 bases stayed unmatched. The CDR3: CSVDVRTGMNTEAFF. CDR3 bases: TGCAGCGTTGACGTTAGGACAGGGATGAACACTGAAGCTTTCTTT.

The sample holds many counts of this clonotype. This chain links TRBV12-3 or TRBV12-4 with TRBJ2-1; 13 bases are shared with TRBD2. The trim removed 6 bases at V and 3 bases at J, leaving 11 bases unmatched. The CDR3 runs 18 residues. CDR3 nucleotide sequence: TGTGCCAGCAGCCGATCTACTAGCGGGGGGGCCGGCTACAATGAGCAGTTCTTC. Protein product: CASSRSTSGGAGYNEQFF.

V is TRBV6-5 and J is TRBJ1-2; D is unclear. The CDR3 length is 11 residues. V shed 8 bases and J shed 2 bases, with 6 bases lying between them. Germline V gene sequence: CDR1 MNHEY, CDR2 SVGAGI. The CDR3: CASGRNYGYTF. The CDR3 coding sequence is TGTGCCAGCGGACGCAACTATGGCTACACCTTC.

This clonotype was recorded a few times. The chain recombines TRBV6-5 with TRBJ2-2, with TRBD2 identical over 10 bases. The CDR3 sequence is 19 residues long. Looked up from germline, CDR1 is MNHEY and CDR2 is SVGAGI. Losses at the gene ends were 0 bases for V and 7 bases for J; bases not matched to a gene: 14. Here the CDR3 reads CASSYSARERGGDFGELFF. The CDR3 region has the DNA TGTGCCAGCAGTTACTCGGCGAGGGAGCGGGGGGGCGATTTCGGGGAGCTGTTTTTT.

In its sample, this clonotype was seen many times. The chain joins TRBV4-1 to TRBJ2-2; D gene unclear. V gave up 1 base and J gave up 8 bases, with 8 bases separating them. The germline V gene encodes CDR1 MGHRA and CDR2 YSYEKL. The CDR3 runs 13 residues. For the CDR3, the DNA is TGCGCCAGCAGCCAAGTAGGATGGGGGGAGCTGTTTTTT. Translation gives CASSQVGWGELFF.

V is TRBV4-2 and J is TRBJ2-7; 15 nucleotides match TRBD2. The germline V gene encodes CDR1 LGHNA and CDR2 YNFKEQ. This CDR3 has 17 residues. V was clipped by 5 bases and J by 2 bases; unmatched bases: 7. The CDR3 bases are TGTGCCAGCAGCAAAACGGGACTAGCGGGAGGAACCTACGAGCAGTACTTC. Amino acids: CASSKTGLAGGTYEQYF.

V gene TRBV9 combines with J gene TRBJ1-5; D is uncertain. In germline, CDR1 is SGDLS, CDR2 YYNGEE. The germline V and J ends were trimmed by 0 bases and 3 bases, with 4 bases remaining between them. The length of the CDR3 is 13 residues. CDR3 residues: CASSVGPNQPQHF. DNA of the CDR3: TGTGCCAGCAGCGTAGGTCCCAATCAGCCCCAGCATTTT.

The chain employs TRBV24-1 and TRBJ1-1; D gene unclear. Trimming took off 10 bases at V and 4 bases at J, with 15 bases between the two ends. Germline V gene lookup returns CDR1 KGHDR and CDR2 SFDVKD. The CDR3 extends over 13 amino acids. The CDR3 sequence is CATQGPSPTEAFF. CDR3 sequence (DNA): TGTGCCACGCAAGGCCCATCCCCCACTGAAGCTTTCTTT.

CDR3 DNA sequence: TGTGCCAGCGGATACGGGACAGTAACCTACGAGCAGTACTTC. Its translation: CASGYGTVTYEQYF. The chain couples TRBV7-9 to TRBJ2-7; 7 bases line up with TRBD1. The J segment lost 2 bases and the V segment lost 8 bases, leaving 9 bases of the junction unmatched. CDR3 length: 14 residues. Germline assignment: CDR1 SEHNR and CDR2 FQNEAQ (reference sequence).

This clonotype has more than one count but fewer than ten. The chain recombines TRBV7-9 with TRBJ2-1; no clear D gene. This CDR3 is 12 amino acids long. Trimming cost V 2 bases and J 8 bases, with 7 bases left between them. Per germline, CDR1 SEHNR and CDR2 FQNEAQ (reference sequence). The CDR3 nucleotides read TGTGCCAGCAGCTTAAACCCGTATGAGCAGTTCTTC. Protein: CASSLNPYEQFF.

The V gene is TRBV11-2, the J gene TRBJ1-1; tentatively, D is TRBD1 (6 bases). V was cut by 7 bases and J by 1 base, with 16 bases left in between. From germline, CDR1 is SGHAT and CDR2 FQNNGV. The CDR3 runs to 15 residues. CDR3 protein: CASTPLTGQNTEAFF. CDR3 nucleotide sequence: TGTGCCAGCACCCCCTTGACAGGACAGAACACTGAAGCTTTCTTT.

This chain uses TRBV12-3 or TRBV12-4 with TRBJ2-7, with TRBD2 as a possible D gene (6 bases). This CDR3 is built from 15 residues. The germline V and J ends were trimmed by 4 bases and 7 bases, with 20 bases remaining between them. In DNA, the CDR3 is TGTGCCAGCAGTTCTGCCAGTATGTGGGCGGGGGAGCAGTACTTC. Its translation is CASSSASMWAGEQYF.

Many counts were recorded for this clonotype. The chain couples TRBV7-9 to TRBJ1-1; 8 nucleotides match TRBD1. Germline trimming cut 3 bases from V and 4 bases from J; bases unmatched to any gene: 1. The germline CDR1 and CDR2 sequences are SEHNR and FQNEAQ (reference sequence). CDR3 size: 13 residues. CDR3 in amino acids: CASSLDRATEAFF. The CDR3 nucleotides read TGTGCCAGCAGCTTGGACAGGGCCACTGAAGCTTTCTTT.

This chain links TRBV29-1 with TRBJ1-2, with 10 bases that match TRBD1. CDR1 is SQVTM, CDR2 ANQGSEA, per germline. The J segment lost 8 bases and the V segment lost 7 bases, leaving 13 bases of the junction unmatched. The CDR3 spans 14 residues. This chain's CDR3 is CSAWITDRGPGYTF. The CDR3, as DNA: TGCAGCGCTTGGATCACAGACAGGGGGCCAGGCTACACCTTC.

The table lists this clonotype with a few counts. This sequence joins TRBV9 and TRBJ2-1; a possible D gene is TRBD2 (7 bases). The germline V and J ends were trimmed by 4 bases and 4 bases, with 15 bases remaining between them. The CDR3 is 15 residues long. CDR1 is SGDLS, CDR2 YYNGEE, per germline. The CDR3 DNA follows: TGTGCCAGCAGCTCTAGGGGGGAGGGGTACAATGAGCAGTTCTTC. This gives the protein CASSSRGEGYNEQFF.

The chain combines TRBV29-1 with TRBJ1-2; 7 bases agree with TRBD1. CDR1 SQVTM and CDR2 ANQGSEA come from the germline V gene. The V and J ends lost 0 bases and 4 bases, in that order; junction bases with no gene match: 8. The CDR3 runs to 15 residues. The CDR3 nucleotides are TGCAGCGTTGAAGACCGGACAGGTCGGGGCTATGGCTACACCTTC. Amino acids: CSVEDRTGRGYGYTF.